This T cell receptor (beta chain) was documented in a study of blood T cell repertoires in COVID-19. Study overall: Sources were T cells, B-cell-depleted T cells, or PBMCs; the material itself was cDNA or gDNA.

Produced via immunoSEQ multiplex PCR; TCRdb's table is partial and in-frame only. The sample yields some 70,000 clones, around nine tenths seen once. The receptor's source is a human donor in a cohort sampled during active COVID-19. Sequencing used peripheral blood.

The CDR3 DNA follows: TGTGCCAGCAGTAGGGGGCCGGAGGGCTACACCTTC. Its protein product is CASSRGPEGYTF. The rearrangement uses TRBV28 and TRBJ1-2; the match to TRBD1 covers 7 bases. Germline assignment: CDR1 MDHEN and CDR2 SYDVKM. V dropped 5 bases and J dropped 8; count of bases not matched to a gene: 5. The CDR3 contains 12 residues.